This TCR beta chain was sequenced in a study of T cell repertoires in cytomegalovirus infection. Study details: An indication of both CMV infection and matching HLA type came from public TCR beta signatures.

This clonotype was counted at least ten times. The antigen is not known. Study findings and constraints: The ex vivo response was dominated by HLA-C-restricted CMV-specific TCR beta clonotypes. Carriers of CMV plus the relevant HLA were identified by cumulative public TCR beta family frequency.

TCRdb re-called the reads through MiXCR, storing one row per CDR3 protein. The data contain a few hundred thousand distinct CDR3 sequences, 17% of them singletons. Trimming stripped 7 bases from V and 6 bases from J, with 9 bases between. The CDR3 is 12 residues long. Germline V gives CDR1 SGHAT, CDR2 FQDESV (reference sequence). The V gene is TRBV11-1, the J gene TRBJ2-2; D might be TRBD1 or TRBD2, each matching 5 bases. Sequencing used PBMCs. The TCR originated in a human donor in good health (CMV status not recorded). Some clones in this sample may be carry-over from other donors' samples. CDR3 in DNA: TGTGCCAGCAACGGGGCGCCCGGGGAGCTGTTTTTT. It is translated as CASNGAPGELFF.